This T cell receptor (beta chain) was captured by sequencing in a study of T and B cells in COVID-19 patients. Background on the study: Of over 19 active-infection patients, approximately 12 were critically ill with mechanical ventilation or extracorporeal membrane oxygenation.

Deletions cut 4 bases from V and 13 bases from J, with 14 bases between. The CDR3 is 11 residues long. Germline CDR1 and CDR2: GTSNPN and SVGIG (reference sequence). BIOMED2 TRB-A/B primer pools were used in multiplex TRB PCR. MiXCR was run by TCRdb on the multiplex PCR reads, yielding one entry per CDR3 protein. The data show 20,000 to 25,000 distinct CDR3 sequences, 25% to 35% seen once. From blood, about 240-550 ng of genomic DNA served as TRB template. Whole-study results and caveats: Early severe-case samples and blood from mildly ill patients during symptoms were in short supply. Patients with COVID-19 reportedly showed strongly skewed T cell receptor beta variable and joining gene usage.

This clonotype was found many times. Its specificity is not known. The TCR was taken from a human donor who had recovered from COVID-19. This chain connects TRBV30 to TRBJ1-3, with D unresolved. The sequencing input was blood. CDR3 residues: CAWTPSQRIYF. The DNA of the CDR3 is TGTGCCTGGACCCCGTCGCAGCGGATATATTTT.